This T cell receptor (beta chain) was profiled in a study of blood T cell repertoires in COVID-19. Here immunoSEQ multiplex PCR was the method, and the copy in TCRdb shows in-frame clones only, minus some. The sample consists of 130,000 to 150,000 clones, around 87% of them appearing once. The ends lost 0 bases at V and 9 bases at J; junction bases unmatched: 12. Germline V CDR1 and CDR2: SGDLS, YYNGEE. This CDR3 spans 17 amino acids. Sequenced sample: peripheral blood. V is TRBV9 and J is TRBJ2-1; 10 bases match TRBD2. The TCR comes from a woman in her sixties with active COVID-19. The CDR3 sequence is CASSVDRTSGLGGEQFF. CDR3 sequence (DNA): TGTGCCAGCAGCGTAGATAGGACTAGCGGATTAGGGGGTGAGCAGTTCTTC.